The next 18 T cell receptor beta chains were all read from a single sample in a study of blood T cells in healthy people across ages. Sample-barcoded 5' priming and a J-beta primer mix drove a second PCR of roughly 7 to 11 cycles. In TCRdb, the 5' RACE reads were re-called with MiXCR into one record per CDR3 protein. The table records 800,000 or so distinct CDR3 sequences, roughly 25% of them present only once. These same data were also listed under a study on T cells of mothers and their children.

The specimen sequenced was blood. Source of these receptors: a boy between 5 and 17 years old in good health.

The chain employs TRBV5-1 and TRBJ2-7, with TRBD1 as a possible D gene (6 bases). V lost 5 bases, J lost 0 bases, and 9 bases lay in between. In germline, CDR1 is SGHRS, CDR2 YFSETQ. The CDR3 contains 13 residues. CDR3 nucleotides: TGCGCCAGCAGGAGGACAGTCTCCTACGAGCAGTACTTC. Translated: CASRRTVSYEQYF.

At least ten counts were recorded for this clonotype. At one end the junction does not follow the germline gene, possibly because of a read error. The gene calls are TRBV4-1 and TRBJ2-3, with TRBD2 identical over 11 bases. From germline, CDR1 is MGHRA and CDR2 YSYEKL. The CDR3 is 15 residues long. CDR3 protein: CASSQGLAGTDTQYF. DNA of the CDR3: TGTGCCAGCAGCCAGGGACTAGCGGGCACAGATACGCAGTATTTT.

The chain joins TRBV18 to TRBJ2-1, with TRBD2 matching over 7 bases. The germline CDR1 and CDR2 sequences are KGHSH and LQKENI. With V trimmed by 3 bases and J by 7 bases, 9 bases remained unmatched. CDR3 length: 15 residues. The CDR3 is CASSPRRLASNEQFF. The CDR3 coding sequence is TGTGCCAGCTCACCTCGCCGACTAGCCTCGAATGAGCAGTTCTTC.

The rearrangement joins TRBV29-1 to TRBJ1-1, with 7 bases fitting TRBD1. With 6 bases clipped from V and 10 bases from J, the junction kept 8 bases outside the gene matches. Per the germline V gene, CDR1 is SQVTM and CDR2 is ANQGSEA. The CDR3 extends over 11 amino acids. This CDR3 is CSVARQGSAFF. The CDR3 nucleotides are TGCAGCGTAGCACGACAGGGATCAGCTTTCTTT.

Here the CDR3 reads CATSPPGGSYNEQFF. CDR3 DNA: TGTGCCACCTCGCCACCGGGAGGCTCCTACAATGAGCAGTTCTTC. This rearrangement joins TRBV7-9 to TRBJ2-1; TRBD2 matches at 7 bases. The trim removed 10 bases at V and 0 bases at J, leaving 9 bases unmatched. The CDR3 is made up of 15 amino acids. Germline values: CDR1 SEHNR, CDR2 FQNEAQ (reference sequence).

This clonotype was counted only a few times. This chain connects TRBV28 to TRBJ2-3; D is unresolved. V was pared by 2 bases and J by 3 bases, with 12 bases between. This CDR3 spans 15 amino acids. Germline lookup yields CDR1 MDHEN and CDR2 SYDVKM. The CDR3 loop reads CASSLVSVVTDTQYF. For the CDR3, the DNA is TGTGCCAGCAGTTTAGTGAGTGTCGTAACAGATACGCAGTATTTT.

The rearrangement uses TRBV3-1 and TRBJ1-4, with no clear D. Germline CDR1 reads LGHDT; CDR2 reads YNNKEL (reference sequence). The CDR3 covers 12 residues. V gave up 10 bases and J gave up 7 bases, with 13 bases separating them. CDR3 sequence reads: CATAGAGEKLFF. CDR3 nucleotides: TGTGCCACCGCGGGAGCGGGTGAAAAACTGTTTTTT.

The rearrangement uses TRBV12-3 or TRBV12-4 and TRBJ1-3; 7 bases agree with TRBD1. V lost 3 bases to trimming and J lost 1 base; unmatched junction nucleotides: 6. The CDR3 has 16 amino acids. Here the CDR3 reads CASSFLETGSGNTIYF. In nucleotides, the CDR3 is TGTGCCAGCAGTTTCCTCGAGACAGGGTCTGGAAACACCATATATTTT.

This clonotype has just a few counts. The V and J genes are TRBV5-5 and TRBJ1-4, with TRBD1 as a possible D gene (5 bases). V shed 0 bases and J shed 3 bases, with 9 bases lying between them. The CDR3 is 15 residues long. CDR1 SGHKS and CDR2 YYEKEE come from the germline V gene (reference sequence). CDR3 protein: CASSLATAANEKLFF. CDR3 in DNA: TGTGCCAGCAGCTTGGCGACAGCCGCTAATGAAAAACTGTTTTTT.

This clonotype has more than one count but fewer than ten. The CDR3 protein is CASSLGLAWKETQYF. In DNA form, the CDR3 reads TGCGCCAGCAGCTTGGGACTAGCGTGGAAGGAGACCCAGTACTTC. The chain is built from TRBV5-1 and TRBJ2-5; 8 bases align to TRBD2. Germline V gene data show CDR1 as SGHRS and CDR2 as YFSETQ. The CDR3 is made up of 15 amino acids. V dropped 0 bases and J dropped 5; count of bases not matched to a gene: 6.

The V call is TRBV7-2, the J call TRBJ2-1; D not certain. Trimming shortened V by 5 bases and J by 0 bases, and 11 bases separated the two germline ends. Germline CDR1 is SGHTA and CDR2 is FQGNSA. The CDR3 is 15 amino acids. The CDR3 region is CASSLSVNSYNEQFF. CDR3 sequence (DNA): TGTGCCAGCAGCCTTTCGGTGAACTCCTACAATGAGCAGTTCTTC.

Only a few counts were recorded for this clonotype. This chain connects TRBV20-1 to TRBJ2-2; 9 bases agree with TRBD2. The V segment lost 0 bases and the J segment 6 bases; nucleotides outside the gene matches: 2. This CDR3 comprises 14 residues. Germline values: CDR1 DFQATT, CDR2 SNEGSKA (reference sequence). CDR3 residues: CSARDSGSSGELFF. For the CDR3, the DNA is TGCAGTGCTAGAGATAGCGGGAGCTCCGGGGAGCTGTTTTTT.

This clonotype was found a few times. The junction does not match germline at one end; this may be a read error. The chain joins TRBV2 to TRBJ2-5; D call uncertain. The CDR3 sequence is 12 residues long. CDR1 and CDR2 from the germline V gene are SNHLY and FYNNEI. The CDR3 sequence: CASSSGQETQHF. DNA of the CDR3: TGTGCCAGCAGCTCGGGCCAAGAGACCCAGCACTTC.

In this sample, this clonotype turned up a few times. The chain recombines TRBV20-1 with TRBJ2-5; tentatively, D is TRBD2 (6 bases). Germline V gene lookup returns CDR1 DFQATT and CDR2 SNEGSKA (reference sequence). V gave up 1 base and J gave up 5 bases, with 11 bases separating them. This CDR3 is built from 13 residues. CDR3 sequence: CSARVWGVETQYF. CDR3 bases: TGCAGTGCTAGAGTTTGGGGGGTCGAGACCCAGTACTTC.

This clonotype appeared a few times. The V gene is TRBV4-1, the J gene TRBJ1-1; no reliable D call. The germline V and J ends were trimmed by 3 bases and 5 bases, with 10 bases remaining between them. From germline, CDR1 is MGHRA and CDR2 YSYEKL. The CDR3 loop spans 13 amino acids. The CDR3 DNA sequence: TGCGCCAGCAGCCAGATTACCGGGACTGAAGCTTTCTTT. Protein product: CASSQITGTEAFF.

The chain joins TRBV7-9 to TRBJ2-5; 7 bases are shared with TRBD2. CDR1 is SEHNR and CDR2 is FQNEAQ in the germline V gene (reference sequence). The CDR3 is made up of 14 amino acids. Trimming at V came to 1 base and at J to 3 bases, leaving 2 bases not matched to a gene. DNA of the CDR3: TGTGCCAGCAGCTTAGTTCTAGCGGAAGAGACCCAGTACTTC. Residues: CASSLVLAEETQYF.

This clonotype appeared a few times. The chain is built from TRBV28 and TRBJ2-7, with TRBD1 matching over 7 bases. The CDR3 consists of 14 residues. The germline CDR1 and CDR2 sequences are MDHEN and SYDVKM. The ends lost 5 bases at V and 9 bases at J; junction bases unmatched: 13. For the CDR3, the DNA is TGTGCCAGCAGTGAGGCAGGGGGTACGAGCTGGCAGTACTTC. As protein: CASSEAGGTSWQYF.

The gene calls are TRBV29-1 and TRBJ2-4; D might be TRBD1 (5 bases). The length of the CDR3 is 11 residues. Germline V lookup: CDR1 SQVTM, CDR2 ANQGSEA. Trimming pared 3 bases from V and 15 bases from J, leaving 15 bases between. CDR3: CSVDPGSRAYF. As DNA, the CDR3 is TGCAGCGTTGATCCAGGGTCTAGGGCGTACTTC.